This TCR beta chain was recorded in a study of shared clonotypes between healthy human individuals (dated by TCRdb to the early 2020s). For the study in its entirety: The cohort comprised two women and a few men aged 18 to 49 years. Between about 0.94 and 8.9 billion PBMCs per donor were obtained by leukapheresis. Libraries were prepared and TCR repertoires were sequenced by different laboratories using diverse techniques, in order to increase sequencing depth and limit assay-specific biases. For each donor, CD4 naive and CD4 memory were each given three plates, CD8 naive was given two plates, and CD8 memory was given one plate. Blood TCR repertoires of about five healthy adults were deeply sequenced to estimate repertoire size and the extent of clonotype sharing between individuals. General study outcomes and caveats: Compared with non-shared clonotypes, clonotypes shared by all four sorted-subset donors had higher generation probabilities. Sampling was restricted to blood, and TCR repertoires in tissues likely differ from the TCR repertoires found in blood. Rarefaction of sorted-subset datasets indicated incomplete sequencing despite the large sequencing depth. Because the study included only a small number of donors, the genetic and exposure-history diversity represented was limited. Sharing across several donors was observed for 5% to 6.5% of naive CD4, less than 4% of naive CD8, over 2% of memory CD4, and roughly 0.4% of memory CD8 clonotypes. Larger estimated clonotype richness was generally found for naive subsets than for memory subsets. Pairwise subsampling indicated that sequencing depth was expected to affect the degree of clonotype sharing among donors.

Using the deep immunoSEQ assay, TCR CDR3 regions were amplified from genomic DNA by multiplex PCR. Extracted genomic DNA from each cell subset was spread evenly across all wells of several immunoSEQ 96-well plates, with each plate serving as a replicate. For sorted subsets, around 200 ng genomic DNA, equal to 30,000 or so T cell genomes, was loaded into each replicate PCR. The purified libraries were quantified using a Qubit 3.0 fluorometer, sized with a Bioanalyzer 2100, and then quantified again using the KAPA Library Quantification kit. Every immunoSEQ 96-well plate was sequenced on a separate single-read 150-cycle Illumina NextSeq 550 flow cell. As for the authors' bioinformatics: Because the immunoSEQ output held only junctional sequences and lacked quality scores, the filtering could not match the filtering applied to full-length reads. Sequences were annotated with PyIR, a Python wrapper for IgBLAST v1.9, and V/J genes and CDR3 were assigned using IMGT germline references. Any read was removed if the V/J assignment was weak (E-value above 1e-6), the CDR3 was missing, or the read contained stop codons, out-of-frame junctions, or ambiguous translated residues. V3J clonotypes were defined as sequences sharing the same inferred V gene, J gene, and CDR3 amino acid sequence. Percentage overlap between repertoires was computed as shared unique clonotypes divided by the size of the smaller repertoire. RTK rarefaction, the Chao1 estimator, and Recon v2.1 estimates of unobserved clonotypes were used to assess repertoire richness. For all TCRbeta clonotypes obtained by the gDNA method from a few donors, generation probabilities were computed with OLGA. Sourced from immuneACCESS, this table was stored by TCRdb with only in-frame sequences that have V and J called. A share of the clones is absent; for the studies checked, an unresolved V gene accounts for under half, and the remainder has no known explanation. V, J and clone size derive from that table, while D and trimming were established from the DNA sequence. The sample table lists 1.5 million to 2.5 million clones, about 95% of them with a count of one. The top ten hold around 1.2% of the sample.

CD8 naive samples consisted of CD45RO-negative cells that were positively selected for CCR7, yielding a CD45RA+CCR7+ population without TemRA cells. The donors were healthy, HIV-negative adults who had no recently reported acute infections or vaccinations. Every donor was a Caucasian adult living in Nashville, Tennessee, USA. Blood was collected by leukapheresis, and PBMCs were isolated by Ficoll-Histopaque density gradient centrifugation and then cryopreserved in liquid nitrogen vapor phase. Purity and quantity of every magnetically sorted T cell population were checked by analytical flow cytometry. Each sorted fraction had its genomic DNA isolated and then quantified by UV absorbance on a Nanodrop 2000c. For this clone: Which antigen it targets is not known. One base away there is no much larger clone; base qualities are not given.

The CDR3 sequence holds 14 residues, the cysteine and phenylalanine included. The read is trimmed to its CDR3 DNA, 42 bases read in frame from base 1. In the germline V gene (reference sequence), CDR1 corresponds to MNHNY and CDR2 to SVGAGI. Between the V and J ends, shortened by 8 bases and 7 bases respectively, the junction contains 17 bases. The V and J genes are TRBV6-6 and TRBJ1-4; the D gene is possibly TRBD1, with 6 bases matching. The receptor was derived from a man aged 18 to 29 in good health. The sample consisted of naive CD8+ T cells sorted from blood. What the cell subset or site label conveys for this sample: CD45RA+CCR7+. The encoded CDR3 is CASATLQGGEKLFF. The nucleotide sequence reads TGTGCCAGCGCTACGTTACAGGGCGGTGAAAAACTGTTTTTT.